This passage covers 10 T cell receptor beta chains from one sample sequenced in a study of blood T cell repertoires in COVID-19. Clones were read by immunoSEQ multiplex PCR, and TCRdb kept only the in-frame ones, dropping some. The data show 120,000 or so clones, with about 77% seen just once and around a quarter held by the top ten. The sample comprised peripheral blood. The origin of the receptors is a human donor in a cohort sampled during active COVID-19.

V and J are TRBV11-2 and TRBJ2-5; the D is unclear. Trimming removed 1 base from V and 7 bases from J, with 7 bases in between. The CDR3 contains 12 residues. CDR1 SGHAT and CDR2 FQNNGV come from the germline V gene. The CDR3 spells CASSLVRRTQYF. DNA of the CDR3: TGTGCCAGCAGCTTAGTCCGTAGGACCCAGTACTTC.

The chain couples TRBV7-3 to TRBJ2-3; TRBD1 aligns across 9 bases. The CDR3 length is 16 residues. J gave up 3 bases and V 5 bases, and 9 bases lay outside the gene matches. Per the germline V gene, CDR1 is SGHTA and CDR2 is FQGTGA. The CDR3 protein is CASSPQGAFLTDTQYF. The CDR3 nucleotides read TGTGCCAGCAGCCCACAGGGGGCATTTTTGACAGATACGCAGTATTTT.

The chain couples TRBV18 to TRBJ2-2; 9 nucleotides line up with TRBD1. J was trimmed by 6 bases and V by 0 bases; bases with no gene match: 8. The CDR3 has 17 residues. Germline values: CDR1 KGHSH, CDR2 LQKENI. The DNA for the CDR3 is TGTGCCAGCTCACCACCCGGGACAGGGATTTCGGCCGGGGAGCTGTTTTTT. Translated: CASSPPGTGISAGELFF.

This clone occurred a few times. The chain is built from TRBV5-6 and TRBJ2-7; 11 bases align to TRBD2. This CDR3 comprises 15 residues. Trimming removed 4 bases from V and 4 bases from J; junction bases left unmatched: 7. Germline values: CDR1 SGHDT, CDR2 YYEEEE. CDR3 sequence reads: CASSIRASGRYEQYF. CDR3 bases: TGTGCCAGCAGCATTAGGGCTAGCGGGAGGTACGAGCAGTACTTC. Together with reference TRBV5-6 and TRBJ2-7, the CDR3 gives the full variable domain: DAGVTQSPTHLIKTRGQQVTLRCSPKSGHDTVSWYQQALGQGPQFIFQYYEEEERQRGNFPDRFSGHQFPNYSSELNVNALLLGDSALYLCASSIRASGRYEQYFGPGTRLTVT.

V usage is TRBV28 and J usage is TRBJ2-5; possible D gene TRBD1, 6 bases. Germline V CDR1 and CDR2: MDHEN, SYDVKM. The ends were cut back, 7 bases at V and 5 bases at J, with 29 bases in the middle. This CDR3 spans 18 amino acids. The CDR3 region is CASKGLGGGRRVWETQYF. CDR3 nucleotides: TGTGCCAGCAAGGGGTTAGGTGGGGGCCGGCGCGTTTGGGAGACCCAGTACTTC.

The chain couples TRBV7-2 to TRBJ1-2; D is unresolved. V was shortened by 4 bases and J by 4 bases, with 7 bases between the two germline ends. CDR1 and CDR2 from the germline V gene are SGHTA and FQGNSA. The CDR3 runs to 12 residues. The CDR3 here is CASSSLGYGYTF. The CDR3 nucleotides read TGTGCCAGCAGCTCACTTGGCTATGGCTACACCTTC.

The chain couples TRBV29-1 to TRBJ2-3; 8 bases fit TRBD1. Germline CDR1 SQVTM, CDR2 ANQGSEA. The CDR3 is made up of 13 amino acids. Unmatched junction bases numbered 4, after V lost 6 bases and J lost 2 bases. CDR3 protein: CSVGTGSTDTQYF. CDR3 in DNA: TGCAGCGTCGGGACAGGCTCCACAGATACGCAGTATTTT.

The genes are TRBV29-1 and TRBJ2-1, with D uncertain. Germline lookup yields CDR1 SQVTM and CDR2 ANQGSEA. Trimming left V 5 bases short and J 1 base short, with 9 bases between. The CDR3 spans 13 residues. The CDR3 sequence: CSVFPSSYNEQFF. CDR3 DNA sequence: TGCAGCGTTTTCCCCTCGTCCTACAATGAGCAGTTCTTC.

V and J are TRBV27 and TRBJ2-1; 10 bases align to TRBD2. This CDR3 comprises 15 residues. The germline V gene encodes CDR1 MNHEY and CDR2 SMNVEV (reference sequence). Trimming cost V 5 bases and J 6 bases; bases outside gene matches: 7. CDR3 region: CASSTGTSVRNEQFF. CDR3 bases: TGTGCCAGCAGTACCGGGACTAGCGTTCGCAATGAGCAGTTCTTC.

V gene TRBV19 combines with J gene TRBJ2-3, with D perhaps matching TRBD2 (6 bases). Trimming took 6 bases from V and 6 from J, leaving 13 bases between them. CDR1 and CDR2 (germline): LNHDA, SQIVND (reference sequence). The CDR3 is 13 residues long. CDR3: CASSPGRGDTQYF. CDR3 DNA: TGTGCCAGTAGCCCTGGTCGGGGGGATACGCAGTATTTT.